This T cell receptor beta chain was recorded in a study of T cell responses to AZD1222 COVID-19 vaccine. Turning to the study itself: Analyses pooled second doses at about 4 or about 12 weeks. The study's findings and limits: Only five to seven AZD1222 recipients were seropositive at baseline. White British people made up most donors, females outnumbered males, and clonal diversity was possibly underestimated. Breadth and depth of Spike-specific TCRs rose after two AZD1222 doses.

Notes on this clone: No antigen is known for it.

The germline CDR1 and CDR2 sequences are GTSNPN and SVGIG (reference sequence). J lost 4 bases, V lost 3 bases, and 9 bases had no gene match. This CDR3 is built from 16 residues. Clones were read by immunoSEQ multiplex PCR, and TCRdb kept only the in-frame ones, dropping some. This sample has 150,000 to 200,000 clones; just over 90% occur once, and the top ten carry about 3%. The input for sequencing was peripheral blood, taken on day 0 of AZD1222 vaccination. The chain recombines TRBV30 with TRBJ2-3, with TRBD1 matching over 11 bases. This receptor was taken from an adult in good health. The CDR3 protein is CAWSRPGQGVSDTQYF. The CDR3 nucleotides read TGTGCCTGGAGCCGTCCGGGACAGGGGGTATCAGATACGCAGTATTTT.